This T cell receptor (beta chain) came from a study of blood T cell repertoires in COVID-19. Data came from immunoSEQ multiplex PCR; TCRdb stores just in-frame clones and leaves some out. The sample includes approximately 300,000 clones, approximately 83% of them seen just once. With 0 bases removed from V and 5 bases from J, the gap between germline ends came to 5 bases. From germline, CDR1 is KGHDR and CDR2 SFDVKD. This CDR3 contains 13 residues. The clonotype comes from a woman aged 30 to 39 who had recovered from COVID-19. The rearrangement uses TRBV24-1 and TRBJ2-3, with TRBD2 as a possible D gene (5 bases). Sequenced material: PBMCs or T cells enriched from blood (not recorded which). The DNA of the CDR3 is TGTGCCACCAGTGATTTGGGGAGAGATACGCAGTATTTT. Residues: CATSDLGRDTQYF.